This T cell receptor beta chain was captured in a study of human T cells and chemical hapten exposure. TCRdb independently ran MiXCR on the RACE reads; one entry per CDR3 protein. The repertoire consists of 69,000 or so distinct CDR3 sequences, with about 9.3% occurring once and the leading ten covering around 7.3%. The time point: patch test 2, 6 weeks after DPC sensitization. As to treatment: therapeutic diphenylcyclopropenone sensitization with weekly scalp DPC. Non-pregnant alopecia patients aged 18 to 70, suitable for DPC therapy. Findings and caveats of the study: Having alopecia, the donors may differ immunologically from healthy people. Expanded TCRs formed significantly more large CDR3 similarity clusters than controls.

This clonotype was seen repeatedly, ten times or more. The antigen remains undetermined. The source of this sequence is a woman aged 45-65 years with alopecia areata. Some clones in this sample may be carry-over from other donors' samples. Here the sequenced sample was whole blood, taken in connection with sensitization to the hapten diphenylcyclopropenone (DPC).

CDR3 amino acids: CATSDYGTGEDTQYF. The CDR3 region has the DNA TGTGCCACCAGTGACTATGGGACAGGGGAAGATACGCAGTATTTT. V is TRBV24-1 and J is TRBJ2-3, with 10 positions matching TRBD1. CDR1 and CDR2 from the germline V gene are KGHDR and SFDVKD. V trimming: 4 bases; J trimming: 5 bases; junction bases outside the gene matches: 5. This CDR3 has 15 amino acids.